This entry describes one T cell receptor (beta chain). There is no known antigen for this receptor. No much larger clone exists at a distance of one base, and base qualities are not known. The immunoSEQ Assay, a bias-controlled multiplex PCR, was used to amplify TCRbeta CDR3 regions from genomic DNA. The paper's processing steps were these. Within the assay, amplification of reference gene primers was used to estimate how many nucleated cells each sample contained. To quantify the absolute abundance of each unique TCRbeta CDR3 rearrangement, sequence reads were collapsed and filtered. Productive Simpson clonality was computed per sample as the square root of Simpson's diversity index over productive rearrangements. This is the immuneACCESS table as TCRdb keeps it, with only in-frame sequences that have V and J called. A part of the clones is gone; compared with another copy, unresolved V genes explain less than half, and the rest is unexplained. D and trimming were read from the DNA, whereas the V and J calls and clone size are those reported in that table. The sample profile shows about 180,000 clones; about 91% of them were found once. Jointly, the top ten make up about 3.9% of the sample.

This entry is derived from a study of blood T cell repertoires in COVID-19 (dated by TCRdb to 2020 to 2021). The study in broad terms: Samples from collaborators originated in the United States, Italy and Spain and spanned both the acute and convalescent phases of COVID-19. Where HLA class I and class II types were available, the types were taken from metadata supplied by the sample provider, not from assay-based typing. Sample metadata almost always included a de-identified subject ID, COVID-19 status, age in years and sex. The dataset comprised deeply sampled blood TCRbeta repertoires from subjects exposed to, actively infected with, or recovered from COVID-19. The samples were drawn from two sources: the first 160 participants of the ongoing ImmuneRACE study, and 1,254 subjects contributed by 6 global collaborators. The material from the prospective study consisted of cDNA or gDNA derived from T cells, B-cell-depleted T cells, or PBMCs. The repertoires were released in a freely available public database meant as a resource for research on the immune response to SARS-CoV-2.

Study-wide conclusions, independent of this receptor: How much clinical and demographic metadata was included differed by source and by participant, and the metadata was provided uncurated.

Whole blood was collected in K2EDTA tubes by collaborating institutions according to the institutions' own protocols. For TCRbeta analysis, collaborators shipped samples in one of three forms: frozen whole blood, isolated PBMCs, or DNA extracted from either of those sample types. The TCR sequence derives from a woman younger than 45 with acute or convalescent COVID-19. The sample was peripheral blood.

The bases read TGTGCCAGCAGTTTAGAGAATCAGCCCCAGCATTTT. This sequence encodes CASSLENQPQHF. The chain links TRBV28 with TRBJ1-5, with the D gene not confidently named. Its CDR3 holds 12 amino acids, cysteine through phenylalanine. The CDR3 DNA has 36 bases and is translated from base 1. The V and J ends are trimmed by 2 bases and 4 bases, leaving 3 bases between them. As encoded in the germline V gene, CDR1 is MDHEN while CDR2 is SYDVKM.